Included here is one T cell receptor (beta chain) sequence, with context. These data belong to a study of response to subunit inactivated influenza vaccine. The CDR3 is 19 amino acids. Unmatched junction bases numbered 12, after V lost 4 bases and J lost 2 bases. The germline V gene encodes CDR1 MDHEN and CDR2 SYDVKM. TCRdb re-called the RT-PCR reads through MiXCR, storing one row per CDR3 protein. The sample shows 200,000 to 300,000 distinct CDR3 sequences, more than 10% of them seen only once. Source: non-naive T cells sorted from PBMCs, taken less than 15 days before vaccination. The chain carries TRBV28 and TRBJ2-6; 9 bases are a match to TRBD1. The TCR sequence derives from a man aged 45-65 years who received an inactivated influenza vaccine. The CDR3 is CASSSIGQGSLAGANVLTF. As DNA, the CDR3 is TGTGCCAGCAGTTCCATCGGACAGGGGAGTTTGGCTGGGGCCAACGTCCTGACTTTC.